This is a list of T cell receptor beta chains from one sample in a study of T-cell reconstitution after alpha-beta-depleted transplantation in children. TCRdb reanalysed the PCR reads using MiXCR and keeps one entry per CDR3 protein. The sample lists some 6,000 distinct CDR3 sequences, about 15% occurring once. Sequenced here: PBMCs, sampled before TCRalphabeta/CD19-depleted stem cell transplant. The receptor set was obtained from a boy aged 5-17 years with acute lymphoblastic leukemia, due to receive a stem cell transplant. CDR3s include the opening cysteine and the closing phenylalanine or tryptophan. A D gene is named only where the DNA matches it firmly. Clone size appears in some rows only: once, few, many, or a class for an expanded clone.

size	D	V	J	DNA	CDR3
few	NA	TRBV18	TRBJ2-2	TGTGCCAGCTCACCCCCAGGGGCCGGGGAGCTGTTTTTT	CASSPPGAGELFF
medium-sized	NA	TRBV7-2	TRBJ1-1	TGTGCCAGCAGCTTGAGGGGCTGGACTGAAGCTTTCTTT	CASSLRGWTEAFF
medium-sized	NA	TRBV7-9	TRBJ2-3	TGTGCCAGCAGCCCGACAGATACGCAGTATTTT	CASSPTDTQYF
medium-sized	TRBD1	TRBV6-2/TRBV6-3	TRBJ1-1	TGTGCCAGCAGTTACTACGGACAGGGGAACACTGAAGCTTTCTTT	CASSYYGQGNTEAFF
NA	NA	TRBV28	TRBJ1-5	TGTGCCAGCGGCCCGGGGTTGACCGACTTCAATCAGCCCCAGCATTTT	CASGPGLTDFNQPQHF
medium-sized	NA	TRBV4-1	TRBJ2-3	TGCGCCAGCAGCCAAGGTGCACCAGGGGCTAGCACAGATACGCAGTATTTT	CASSQGAPGASTDTQYF
NA	NA	TRBV5-6	TRBJ2-7	TGTGCCAGCAGCTTAGGACGGCGGGAACCTTTTTTGTACGAGCAGTACTTC	CASSLGRREPFLYEQYF
medium-sized	NA	TRBV27	TRBJ2-7	TGTGCCAGCAGTTTTCAAGCGGGCGCGTACGAGCAGTACTTC	CASSFQAGAYEQYF
medium-sized	TRBD2	TRBV7-7	TRBJ2-1	TGTGCCAGCAGCTTATATACTAGCGGGAGGGCAGTTGAGCAGTTCTTC	CASSLYTSGRAVEQFF
many	NA	TRBV13	TRBJ2-2	TGTGCCAGCAGCCCCGGGGCTTTGGACGGGGAGCTGTTTTTT	CASSPGALDGELFF
few	NA	TRBV6-1	TRBJ2-7	TGTGCCAGCAGCTCCCTCGATAGCCTTTATCACTACGAGCAGTACTTC	CASSSLDSLYHYEQYF
medium-sized	TRBD1	TRBV12-3/TRBV12-4	TRBJ1-5	TGTGCGATCAAACGGGACAGGGATCGCAGCAATCAGCCCCAGCATTTT	CAIKRDRDRSNQPQHF
medium-sized	NA	TRBV9	TRBJ1-2	TGTGCCAGCGAGCCTTTATGGTCCCCTGGAGCCTACACCTTC	CASEPLWSPGAYTF
medium-sized	NA	TRBV20-1	TRBJ1-1	TGCAGTGCTAGAGATTCTGGGGGGGGATCCTTTTCTGAAGCTTTCTTT	CSARDSGGGSFSEAFF
medium-sized	NA	TRBV5-1	TRBJ2-3	TGCGCCAGCACCATTTTTGGGACTCCGACCCGCACAGATACGCAGTATTTT	CASTIFGTPTRTDTQYF
medium-sized	NA	TRBV7-2	TRBJ2-4	TGTGCCAGCAGCCTGGGACTGGAAAACATTCAGTACTTC	CASSLGLENIQYF
medium-sized	NA	TRBV4-3	TRBJ2-5	TGCGCCAGCAGCCAATCACCATCGGGGGGCGCCTCGGGAGAGACCCAGTACTTC	CASSQSPSGGASGETQYF
medium-sized	NA	TRBV20-1	TRBJ2-2	TGCAGTGCTAGCGATACGGGTACTACGGGGACCGGGGAGCTGTTTTTT	CSASDTGTTGTGELFF
medium-sized	NA	TRBV6-6	TRBJ1-1	TGTGCCAGCAGTTTCTTACAGCAGAACACTGAAGCTTTCTTT	CASSFLQQNTEAFF
medium-sized	TRBD2	TRBV6-6	TRBJ2-1	TGTGCCAGCAGTTACTCGGGACTAGCGGGAGTAGGGTACAATGAGCAGTTCTTC	CASSYSGLAGVGYNEQFF
medium-sized	NA	TRBV4-1	TRBJ2-1	TGCGCCAGCAGCCAAGAATCGAGACACCCGAGGGGTGAGCAGTTCTTC	CASSQESRHPRGEQFF
medium-sized	TRBD1	TRBV4-1	TRBJ1-4	TGCGCCAGCAGCCATAGAAGGGGGCCGGATGAAAAACTGTTTTTT	CASSHRRGPDEKLFF
medium-sized	NA	TRBV5-1	TRBJ2-5	TGCGCCAGCAGCTTGACGCCGAGGGAGACCCAGTACTTC	CASSLTPRETQYF
medium-sized	NA	TRBV25-1	TRBJ1-1	TGTGCCAGCAGTGAGTCAGGGAGGAAGGCTTTCTTT	CASSESGRKAFF
many	NA	TRBV9	TRBJ1-1	TGTGCCAGCAGCGTAGAGCCGGGGACTGAAGCTTTCTTT	CASSVEPGTEAFF
NA	NA	TRBV9	TRBJ2-1	TGTGCCAGCAGCGTCACGTGGCGGGGCTACGATGAGCAGTTCTTC	CASSVTWRGYDEQFF
medium-sized	TRBD1	TRBV7-2	TRBJ2-7	TGTGCCAGCAGCTTAAGTGAGGGGACAGGATCCTACGAGCAGTACTTC	CASSLSEGTGSYEQYF
medium-sized	NA	TRBV20-1	TRBJ1-2	TGCAGTGCTAGAGATACGCACACTAAGGGCGGCTACACCTTC	CSARDTHTKGGYTF
many	NA	TRBV19	TRBJ1-1	TGTGCCAGTAGTCTCCAGAACACTGAAGCTTTCTTT	CASSLQNTEAFF
medium-sized	NA	TRBV6-5	TRBJ2-7	TGTGCCAGCAGACCACCCGGACAGCCTGCCTACGAGCAGTACTTC	CASRPPGQPAYEQYF
many	TRBD2	TRBV11-3	TRBJ2-1	TGTGCCAGCACCGGGGGGGGCTCCTACAATGAGCAGTTCTTC	CASTGGGSYNEQFF
many	TRBD1	TRBV7-2	TRBJ1-5	TGTGCCAGCAGCTACAGGGGGCAACAGCCCCAGCATTTT	CASSYRGQQPQHF
medium-sized	NA	TRBV12-3/TRBV12-4	TRBJ1-5	TGTGCCAGCCTACACCCCTCGGGTCCCCAGCATTTT	CASLHPSGPQHF
medium-sized	NA	TRBV20-1	TRBJ2-1	TGCAGTGCTAGTGACATTGAGCAGTTCTTC	CSASDIEQFF
NA	TRBD1	TRBV7-8	TRBJ1-1	TGTGCCAGCAGCCCCGGGACAGGTGTTTGGAGCGCTGAAGCTTTCTTT	CASSPGTGVWSAEAFF
many	NA	TRBV11-3	TRBJ1-1	TGTGCCAGCAGCTTAGTGCAGGGGAGGGGCACTGAAGCTTTCTTT	CASSLVQGRGTEAFF
medium-sized	NA	TRBV9	TRBJ1-1	TGTGCCAGCAGCTTCCGGATGACGGATCCACCCACTGAAGCTTTCTTT	CASSFRMTDPPTEAFF